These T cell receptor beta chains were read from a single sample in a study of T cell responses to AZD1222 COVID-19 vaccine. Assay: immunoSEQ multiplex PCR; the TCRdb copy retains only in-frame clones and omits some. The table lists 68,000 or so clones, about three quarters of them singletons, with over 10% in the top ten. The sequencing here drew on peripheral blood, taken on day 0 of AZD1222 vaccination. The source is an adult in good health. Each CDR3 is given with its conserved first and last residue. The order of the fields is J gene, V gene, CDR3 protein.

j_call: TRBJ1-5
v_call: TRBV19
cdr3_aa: CASSGTGYQPQHF

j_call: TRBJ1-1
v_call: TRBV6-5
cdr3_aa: CASRRPGSQNTEAFF

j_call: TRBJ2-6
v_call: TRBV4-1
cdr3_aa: CASRRLGTDSPSGANVLTF

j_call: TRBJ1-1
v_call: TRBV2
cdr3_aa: CASSDGGGNTEAFF

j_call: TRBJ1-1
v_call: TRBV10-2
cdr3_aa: CASSDPTPGQGPLDTEAFF

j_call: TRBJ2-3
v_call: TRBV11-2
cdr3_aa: CASCLPGTDTQYF

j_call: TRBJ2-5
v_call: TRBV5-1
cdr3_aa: CASSLGQGRETQYF

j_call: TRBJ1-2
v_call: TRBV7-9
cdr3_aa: CASSPGQGAYGYTF

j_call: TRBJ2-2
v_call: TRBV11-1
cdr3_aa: CASSLEQTNTGELFF

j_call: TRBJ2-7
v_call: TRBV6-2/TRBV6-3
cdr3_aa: CASSYSEKARVAGALSYEQYF

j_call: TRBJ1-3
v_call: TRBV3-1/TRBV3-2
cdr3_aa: CASIAPWGGTEEGTIYF

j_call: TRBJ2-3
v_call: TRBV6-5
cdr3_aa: CASSRRGGTDTQYF

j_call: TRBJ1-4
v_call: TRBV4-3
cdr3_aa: CASSQVGGAANEKLFF

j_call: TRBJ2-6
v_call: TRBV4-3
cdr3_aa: CASSQDSGGTGANVLTF

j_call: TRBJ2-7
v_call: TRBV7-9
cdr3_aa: CASRDQGQGPYEQYF

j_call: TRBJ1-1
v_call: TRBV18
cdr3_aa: CASSPTRDTEAFF

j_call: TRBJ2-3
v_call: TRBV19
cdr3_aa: CASSTGTRTDTQYF

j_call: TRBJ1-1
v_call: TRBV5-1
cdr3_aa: CASSLAGRNTEAFF

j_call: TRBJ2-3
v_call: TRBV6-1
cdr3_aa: CASREPTSGGAIDTQYF

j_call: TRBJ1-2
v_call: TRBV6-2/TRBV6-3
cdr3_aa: CASSVTGSYGYTF

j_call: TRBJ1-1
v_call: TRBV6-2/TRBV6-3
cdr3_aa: CASSPHRDWTEAFF

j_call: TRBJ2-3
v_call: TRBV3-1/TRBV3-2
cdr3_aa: CASSQPNTDTQYF

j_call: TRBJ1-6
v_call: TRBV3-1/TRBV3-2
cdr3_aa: CASSQPTAPSLHF